Below, 4 T cell receptor beta chains from the same sample are listed, as sequenced in a study of cytomegalovirus exposure and HLA in healthy donors (dated by TCRdb to 2015 to 2018). Library prep was done by the immunoSEQ multiplex PCR assay. As stored in TCRdb, this immuneACCESS dataset retains in-frame rearrangements with V and J assigned. A fraction of the clones does not appear; measured against another copy, unresolved V genes explain less than half of the discrepancy, and the remainder lacks a known reason. The sample table lists fewer than 350,000 clones, 88% of them with a count of one. The ten largest clones take up over 0.85% of the sample. Source material: PBMCs. The receptors were gathered from a woman under 30 in good health and CMV-seronegative.

This sequence joins TRBV9 and TRBJ2-3, with 12 bases lining up with TRBD2. V lost 1 base and J lost 3; bases outside the gene matches: 6. The V gene's germline CDR1 is SGDLS and CDR2 YYNGEE. The CDR3 contains 17 residues. The CDR3 spells CASSVPTGLAGTDTQYF. CDR3 DNA sequence: TGTGCCAGCAGCGTACCCACCGGACTAGCGGGAACAGATACGCAGTATTTT.

The chain carries TRBV18 and TRBJ2-3; TRBD1 might be the D (6 bases). Germline CDR1 reads KGHSH; CDR2 reads LQKENI. V was pared by 3 bases and J by 3 bases, with 10 bases between. This CDR3 has 14 residues. Written as DNA, the CDR3 is TGTGCCAGCTCACCGATGCAGGGGACAGATACGCAGTATTTT. It yields the protein CASSPMQGTDTQYF.

The chain links TRBV19 to TRBJ1-6; the D gene is possibly TRBD1 (5 bases). V lost 7 bases and J lost 7, with 17 bases in between. This CDR3 is 15 amino acids long. Germline loops: CDR1 LNHDA, CDR2 SQIVND (reference sequence). For the CDR3, the DNA is TGTGCCAGTAAAGAGGAGGGGCGCGGGAATTCACCCCTCCACTTT. It yields the protein CASKEEGRGNSPLHF.

The rearrangement links TRBV27 to TRBJ2-3, with TRBD1 identical over 9 bases. J was trimmed by 6 bases and V by 5 bases; bases with no gene match: 9. The CDR3 consists of 15 residues. Germline CDR1 is MNHEY and CDR2 is SMNVEV (reference sequence). CDR3 DNA sequence: TGTGCCAGCAGTCCTTACGGGGACAGGGCCGATACGCAGTATTTT. This sequence encodes CASSPYGDRADTQYF.